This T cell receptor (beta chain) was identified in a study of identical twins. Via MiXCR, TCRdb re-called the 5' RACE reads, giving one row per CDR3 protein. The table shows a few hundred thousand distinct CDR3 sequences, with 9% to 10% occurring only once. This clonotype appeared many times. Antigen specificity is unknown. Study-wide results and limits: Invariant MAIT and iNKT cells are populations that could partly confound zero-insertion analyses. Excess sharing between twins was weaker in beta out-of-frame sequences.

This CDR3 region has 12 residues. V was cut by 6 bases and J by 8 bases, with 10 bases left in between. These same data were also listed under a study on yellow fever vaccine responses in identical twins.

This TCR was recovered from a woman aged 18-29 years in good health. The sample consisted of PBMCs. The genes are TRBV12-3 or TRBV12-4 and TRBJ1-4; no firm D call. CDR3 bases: TGTGCCAGCAGCCTAAACCAGGAAAAACTGTTTTTT. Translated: CASSLNQEKLFF.